Sequencing of this T cell receptor beta chain was carried out in a study of siplizumab effects on memory and regulatory T cells. Overall study results and limits: Memory T cells appeared less diverse than naive cells, which seemed to contribute substantially to alloresponse. Proliferating Tregs' suppressive function in siplizumab cultures went unconfirmed.

The CDR3 spans 14 residues. Germline V gene data show CDR1 as SNHLY and CDR2 as FYNNEI. With 6 bases clipped from V and 2 bases from J, the junction kept 2 bases outside the gene matches. TCRdb's table, derived via immunoSEQ multiplex PCR, lists solely in-frame clones and lacks some. The sample includes about 62,000 clones, around three quarters of them seen just once. Unstimulated naive, memory, effector memory and TEMRA subsets were subjected to sequencing in three donor pairs. Comment on this clone: Its antigen is undetermined.

V gene TRBV2 combines with J gene TRBJ1-5; 9 positions match TRBD1. The sequenced material came from memory CD4+ T cells sorted from blood. This TCR was sampled from a human donor in good health. CDR3: CASSRDRGNQPQHF. The DNA for the CDR3 is TGTGCCAGCAGCCGGGACAGGGGCAATCAGCCCCAGCATTTT.